These T cell receptor beta chains were read from a single sample in a study of T cells in Graves' hyperthyroidism and ophthalmopathy. MiXCR, run by TCRdb on the multiplex PCR reads, gives a single entry per CDR3 protein. The sample consists of some 720,000 distinct CDR3 sequences, approximately 16% of them appearing once. The specimen sequenced was blood. These receptors were collected from a man between 18 and 35 years old with Graves' hyperthyroidism. CDR3s include the opening cysteine and the closing phenylalanine or tryptophan. D genes are given only for firm matches. Not all rows give a size; the values are once, few, many and, for expanded clones, a class.

d_gene	abundance	j_gene	v_gene	CDR3aa	CDR3nt
-	many	TRBJ1-1	TRBV28	CASSTLGGMNTEAFF	TGTGCCAGCAGCACACTTGGCGGGATGAACACTGAAGCTTTCTTT
TRBD2	few	TRBJ2-5	TRBV29-1	CSVETSGSPLKYF	TGCAGCGTAGAGACTAGCGGGAGTCCCCTTAAGTACTTC
-	few	TRBJ1-2	TRBV6-1	CASSQDRDNAGYTF	TGTGCCAGCAGTCAAGACCGGGACAATGCTGGCTACACCTTC
-	few	TRBJ2-2	TRBV7-9	CASSPGESNTGELFF	TGTGCCAGCAGCCCTGGGGAGTCGAACACCGGGGAGCTGTTTTTT
-	-	TRBJ2-7	TRBV6-6	CASSYVGRSSYEQYF	TGTGCCAGCAGTTACGTGGGCAGGAGCTCCTACGAGCAGTACTTC
TRBD2	many	TRBJ2-3	TRBV12-3/TRBV12-4	CASTRGTSGFGGQYF	TGTGCCAGCACGAGGGGGACTAGCGGGTTCGGAGGGCAGTATTTT
TRBD1	many	TRBJ2-1	TRBV5-1	CASSFTGTGDEQFF	TGCGCCAGCAGTTTCACCGGGACAGGCGATGAGCAGTTCTTC
-	few	TRBJ1-2	TRBV15	CATSRLNYGYTF	TGTGCCACCAGCAGACTAAATTATGGCTACACCTTC
-	-	TRBJ2-2	TRBV7-9	CASSLGGGPAAEFF	TGTGCCAGCAGCTTAGGAGGTGGTCCGGCGGCGGAGTTTTTT
-	-	TRBJ2-7	TRBV29-1	CSVEDKGRNYEQYF	TGCAGCGTTGAAGATAAGGGCAGGAACTACGAGCAGTACTTC
-	few	TRBJ1-1	TRBV4-2	CASSQPPDGWGMMNTEAFF	TGTGCCAGCAGCCAACCCCCGGACGGGTGGGGCATGATGAACACTGAAGCTTTCTTT
TRBD1	few	TRBJ2-7	TRBV9	CASSVSGTGGYEQYF	TGTGCCAGCAGCGTGTCCGGGACAGGGGGCTACGAGCAGTACTTC
TRBD2	-	TRBJ2-5	TRBV27	CASSPSAGRVRETQYF	TGTGCCAGCAGTCCTTCAGCGGGAAGGGTGCGAGAGACCCAGTACTTC
-	few	TRBJ2-1	TRBV19	CASSIDSAGYSSYNEQFF	TGTGCCAGTAGTATAGATTCTGCGGGGTATAGCTCCTACAATGAGCAGTTCTTC
TRBD1	many	TRBJ1-6	TRBV20-1	CSARHPGQGTNSPLHF	TGCAGTGCTAGGCACCCTGGACAGGGGACCAATTCACCCCTCCACTTT
TRBD2	-	TRBJ2-4	TRBV19	CASSAGTSGMGAKNIQYF	TGTGCCAGTAGTGCCGGGACTAGCGGGATGGGGGCCAAAAACATTCAGTACTTC
-	few	TRBJ1-4	TRBV30	CAWSRSTNEKLFF	TGTGCCTGGAGTAGGTCAACTAATGAAAAACTGTTTTTT
TRBD2	-	TRBJ2-2	TRBV27	CASRGLAGEGELFF	TGTGCCAGCAGAGGACTAGCGGGAGAAGGAGAGCTGTTTTTT
-	many	TRBJ2-5	TRBV12-3/TRBV12-4	CASSLRGVSQETQYF	TGTGCCAGCAGTTTACGAGGGGTCTCCCAAGAGACCCAGTACTTC
TRBD1	few	TRBJ2-3	TRBV6-4	CASSDGTGDTDTQYF	TGTGCCAGCAGTGACGGGACAGGGGACACAGATACGCAGTATTTT
TRBD2	-	TRBJ2-1	TRBV6-1	CASSELLAGSSFF	TGTGCCAGCAGTGAACTACTAGCGGGATCTTCGTTCTTC
-	-	TRBJ2-6	TRBV20-1	CSADVSGDSGANVLTF	TGCAGTGCCGACGTTTCGGGGGACTCTGGGGCCAACGTCCTGACTTTC
-	few	TRBJ2-1	TRBV24-1	CAAYQGGHPVHEQFF	TGTGCCGCCTACCAAGGGGGGCATCCAGTACATGAGCAGTTCTTC
-	many	TRBJ2-3	TRBV18	CASSPIQGSSLRPTQYF	TGTGCCAGCTCACCCATCCAGGGGTCTTCCCTCCGTCCTACGCAGTATTTT
-	few	TRBJ2-3	TRBV7-2	CASSFDAITDTQYF	TGTGCCAGCAGCTTCGACGCGATTACAGATACGCAGTATTTT
-	few	TRBJ2-2	TRBV20-1	CSAPDGRAKNTGELFF	TGCAGTGCTCCGGACGGACGGGCCAAGAACACCGGGGAGCTGTTTTTT
TRBD2	many	TRBJ2-7	TRBV20-1	CSAGTSGRGSYEQYF	TGCAGTGCCGGGACTAGCGGGAGGGGTTCCTACGAGCAGTACTTC
-	few	TRBJ2-5	TRBV7-2	CASSSGILAQFQETQYF	TGTGCCAGCAGCTCAGGGATTTTAGCGCAATTCCAAGAGACCCAGTACTTC
TRBD2	few	TRBJ2-7	TRBV10-3	CAISESTSATYEQYF	TGTGCCATCAGTGAGTCCACTAGCGCAACCTACGAGCAGTACTTC
-	few	TRBJ2-1	TRBV7-3	CASSLTFQGNEQFF	TGTGCCAGCAGCTTAACGTTCCAGGGCAATGAGCAGTTCTTC
-	-	TRBJ2-1	TRBV19	CASKGGGQEQFF	TGTGCCAGTAAGGGGGGGGGGCAAGAGCAGTTCTTC
-	-	TRBJ2-2	TRBV6-2/TRBV6-3	CASRLLARDRQSGELFF	TGTGCCAGCAGACTATTAGCTAGGGACCGGCAGAGCGGGGAGCTGTTTTTT
-	many	TRBJ2-1	TRBV7-9	CASSLAGTANEQFF	TGTGCCAGCAGCTTAGCTGGGACCGCCAATGAGCAGTTCTTC
-	many	TRBJ1-6	TRBV30	CAWSVGRYSPLHF	TGTGCCTGGAGTGTAGGGAGGTATTCACCCCTCCACTTT
-	few	TRBJ1-2	TRBV30	CAWSVRRANYGYTF	TGTGCCTGGAGTGTTCGCAGGGCCAACTATGGCTACACCTTC
TRBD2	many	TRBJ2-3	TRBV28	CASSADSGREGTDTQYF	TGTGCCAGCAGTGCAGATAGTGGGCGGGAGGGCACAGATACGCAGTATTTT
-	-	TRBJ2-1	TRBV7-2	CASSFRSRVNNEQFF	TGTGCCAGCAGCTTCCGGAGCCGGGTAAACAATGAGCAGTTCTTC
-	-	TRBJ1-1	TRBV20-1	CSARDRIRGDTEAFF	TGCAGTGCTAGAGATAGAATCCGGGGGGACACTGAAGCTTTCTTT
-	-	TRBJ2-1	TRBV9	CASGPGSYNEQFF	TGTGCCAGCGGCCCGGGCTCCTACAATGAGCAGTTCTTC
TRBD2	few	TRBJ2-7	TRBV20-1	CSAAGLAGHSYEQYF	TGCAGTGCCGCCGGACTAGCGGGACACTCCTACGAGCAGTACTTC
TRBD2	many	TRBJ2-1	TRBV2	CASSVVAGEDHEQFF	TGTGCCAGCAGTGTAGTGGCGGGAGAAGATCATGAGCAGTTCTTC
TRBD1	many	TRBJ2-7	TRBV3-1	CASSQIDRGSYEQYF	TGTGCCAGCAGCCAAATAGACAGGGGGTCCTACGAGCAGTACTTC
-	-	TRBJ1-4	TRBV20-1	CSAGQLRGSREKLFF	TGCAGTGCTGGACAGCTTCGAGGGAGTCGCGAAAAACTGTTTTTT
TRBD1	-	TRBJ2-1	TRBV3-1	CASSPLRSGQNNEQFF	TGTGCCAGCAGCCCACTAAGGTCGGGACAGAACAATGAGCAGTTCTTC
-	-	TRBJ1-1	TRBV28	CASSRQDRAFF	TGTGCCAGCAGTCGCCAGGATAGAGCTTTCTTT
-	few	TRBJ1-2	TRBV19	CASSSEAWLLEGYTF	TGTGCCAGTAGTTCCGAGGCCTGGCTCTTAGAGGGCTACACCTTC
-	many	TRBJ2-7	TRBV27	CASSGFQGETYEQYF	TGTGCCAGCAGTGGTTTCCAGGGTGAAACCTACGAGCAGTACTTC
-	-	TRBJ1-4	TRBV11-1	CASSRPPTNEKLFF	TGTGCCAGCAGCAGACCTCCAACTAATGAAAAACTGTTTTTT
-	few	TRBJ2-7	TRBV19	CASSIVPAYEQYF	TGTGCCAGTAGTATCGTGCCCGCCTACGAGCAGTACTTC
TRBD2	many	TRBJ2-1	TRBV11-3	CASSLEGGAYNEQFF	TGTGCCAGCAGCTTAGAGGGGGGGGCCTACAATGAGCAGTTCTTC
-	-	TRBJ1-1	TRBV7-2	CASSLDRAQRPEAFF	TGTGCCAGCAGCTTAGATAGGGCCCAAAGGCCTGAAGCTTTCTTT